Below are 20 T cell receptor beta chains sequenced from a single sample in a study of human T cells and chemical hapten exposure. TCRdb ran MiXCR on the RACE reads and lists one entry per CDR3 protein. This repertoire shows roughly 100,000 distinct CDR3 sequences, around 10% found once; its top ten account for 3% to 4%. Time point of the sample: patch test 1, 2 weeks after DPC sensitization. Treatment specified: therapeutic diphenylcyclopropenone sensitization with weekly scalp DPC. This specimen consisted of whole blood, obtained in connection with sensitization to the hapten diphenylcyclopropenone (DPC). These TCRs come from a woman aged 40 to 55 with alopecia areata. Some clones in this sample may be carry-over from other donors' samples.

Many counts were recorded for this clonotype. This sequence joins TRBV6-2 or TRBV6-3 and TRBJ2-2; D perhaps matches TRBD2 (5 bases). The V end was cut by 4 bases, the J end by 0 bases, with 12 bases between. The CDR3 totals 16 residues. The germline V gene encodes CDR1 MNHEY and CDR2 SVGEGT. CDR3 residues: CASSLVSDANTGELFF. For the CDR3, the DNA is TGTGCCAGCAGTTTGGTTAGCGACGCGAACACCGGGGAGCTGTTTTTT.

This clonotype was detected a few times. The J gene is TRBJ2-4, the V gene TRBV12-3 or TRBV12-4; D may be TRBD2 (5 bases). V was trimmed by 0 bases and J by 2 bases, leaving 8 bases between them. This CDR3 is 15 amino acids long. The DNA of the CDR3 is TGTGCCAGCAGTTTAGCACGGGATACCAAAAACATTCAGTACTTC. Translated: CASSLARDTKNIQYF.

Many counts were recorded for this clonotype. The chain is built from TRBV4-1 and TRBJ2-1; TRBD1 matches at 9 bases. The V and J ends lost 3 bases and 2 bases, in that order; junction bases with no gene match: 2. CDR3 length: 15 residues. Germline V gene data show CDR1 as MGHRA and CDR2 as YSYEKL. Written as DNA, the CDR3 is TGCGCCAGCAGCCAGGGACAGGGTACCTACAATGAGCAGTTCTTC. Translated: CASSQGQGTYNEQFF.

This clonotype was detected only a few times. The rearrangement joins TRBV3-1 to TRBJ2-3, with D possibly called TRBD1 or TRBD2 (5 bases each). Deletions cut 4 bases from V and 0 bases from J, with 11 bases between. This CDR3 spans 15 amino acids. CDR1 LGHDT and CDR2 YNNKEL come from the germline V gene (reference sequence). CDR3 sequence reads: CASSPGTGSTDTQYF. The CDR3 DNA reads TGTGCCAGCAGCCCCGGGACGGGAAGCACAGATACGCAGTATTTT.

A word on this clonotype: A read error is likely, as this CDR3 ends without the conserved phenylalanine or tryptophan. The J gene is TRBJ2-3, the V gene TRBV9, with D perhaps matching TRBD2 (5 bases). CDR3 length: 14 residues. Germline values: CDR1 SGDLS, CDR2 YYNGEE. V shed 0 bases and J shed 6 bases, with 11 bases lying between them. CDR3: CASSVGRMSDTQYL. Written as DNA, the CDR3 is TGTGCCAGCAGCGTAGGGAGGATGTCGGATACGCAGTATTTA.

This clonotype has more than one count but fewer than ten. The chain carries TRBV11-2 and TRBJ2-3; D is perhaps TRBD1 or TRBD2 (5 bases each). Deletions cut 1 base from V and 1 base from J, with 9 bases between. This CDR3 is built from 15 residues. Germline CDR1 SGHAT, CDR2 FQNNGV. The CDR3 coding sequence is TGTGCCAGCAGCTTAGCGGGGCACCGCACAGATACGCAGTATTTT. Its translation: CASSLAGHRTDTQYF.

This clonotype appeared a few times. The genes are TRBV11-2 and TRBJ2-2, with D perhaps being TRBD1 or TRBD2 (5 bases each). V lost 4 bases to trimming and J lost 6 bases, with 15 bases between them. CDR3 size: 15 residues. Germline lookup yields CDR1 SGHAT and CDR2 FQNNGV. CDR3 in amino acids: CASSSGILDPGELFF. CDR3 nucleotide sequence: TGTGCCAGCAGCTCAGGGATACTAGATCCCGGGGAGCTGTTTTTT.

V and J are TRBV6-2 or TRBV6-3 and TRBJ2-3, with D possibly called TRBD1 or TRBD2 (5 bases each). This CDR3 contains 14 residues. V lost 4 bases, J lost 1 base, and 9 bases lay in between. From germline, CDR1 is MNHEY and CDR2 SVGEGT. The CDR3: CASSWGPGTDTQYF. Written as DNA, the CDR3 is TGTGCCAGCAGTTGGGGACCTGGCACAGATACGCAGTATTTT.

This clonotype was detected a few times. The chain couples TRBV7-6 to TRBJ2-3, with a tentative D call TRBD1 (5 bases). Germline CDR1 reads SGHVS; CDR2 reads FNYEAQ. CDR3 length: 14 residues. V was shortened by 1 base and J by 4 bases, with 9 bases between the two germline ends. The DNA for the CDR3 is TGTGCCAGCAGCTTAGGGACATATGCAGATACGCAGTATTTT. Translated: CASSLGTYADTQYF.

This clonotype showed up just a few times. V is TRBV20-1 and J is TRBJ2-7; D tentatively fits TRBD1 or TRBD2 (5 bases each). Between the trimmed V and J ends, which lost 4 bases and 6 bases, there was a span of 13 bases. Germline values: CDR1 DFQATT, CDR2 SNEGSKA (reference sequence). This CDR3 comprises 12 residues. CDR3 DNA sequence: TGCAGTGCTAATCAGGGAGTACGCGAGCAGTACTTC. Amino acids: CSANQGVREQYF.

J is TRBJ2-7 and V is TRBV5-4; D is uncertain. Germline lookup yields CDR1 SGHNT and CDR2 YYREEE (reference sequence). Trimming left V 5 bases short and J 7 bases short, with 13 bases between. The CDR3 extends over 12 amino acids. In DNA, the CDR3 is TGTGCCAGCAGATTCGACGTGGGTGAGCAGTACTTC. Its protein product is CASRFDVGEQYF.

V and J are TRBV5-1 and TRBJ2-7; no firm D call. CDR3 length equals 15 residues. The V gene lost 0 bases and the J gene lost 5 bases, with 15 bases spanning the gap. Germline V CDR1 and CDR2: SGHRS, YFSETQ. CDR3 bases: TGCGCCAGCAGCTTGGTCGGCGGTAGTACCGACGAGCAGTACTTC. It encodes CASSLVGGSTDEQYF.

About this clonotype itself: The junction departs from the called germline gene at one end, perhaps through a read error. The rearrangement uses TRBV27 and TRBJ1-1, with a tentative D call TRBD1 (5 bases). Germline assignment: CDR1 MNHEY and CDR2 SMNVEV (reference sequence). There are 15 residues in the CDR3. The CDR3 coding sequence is TGTGTCAGCAGTTCCGATGGACACCCGAACACTGAAGCTTTCTTT. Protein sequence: CVSSSDGHPNTEAFF.

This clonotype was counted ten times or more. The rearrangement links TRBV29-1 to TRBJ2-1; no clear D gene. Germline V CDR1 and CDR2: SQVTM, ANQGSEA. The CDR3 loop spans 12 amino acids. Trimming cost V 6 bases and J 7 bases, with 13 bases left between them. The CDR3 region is CSVLIPENEQFF. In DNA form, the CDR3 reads TGCAGCGTCCTCATCCCTGAGAATGAGCAGTTCTTC.

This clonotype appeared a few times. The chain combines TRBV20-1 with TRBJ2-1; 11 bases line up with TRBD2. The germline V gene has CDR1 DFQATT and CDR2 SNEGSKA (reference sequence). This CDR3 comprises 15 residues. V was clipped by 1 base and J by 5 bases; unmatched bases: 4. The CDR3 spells CSARVGTSGNNEQFF. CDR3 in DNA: TGCAGTGCTAGAGTCGGGACTAGCGGAAACAATGAGCAGTTCTTC.

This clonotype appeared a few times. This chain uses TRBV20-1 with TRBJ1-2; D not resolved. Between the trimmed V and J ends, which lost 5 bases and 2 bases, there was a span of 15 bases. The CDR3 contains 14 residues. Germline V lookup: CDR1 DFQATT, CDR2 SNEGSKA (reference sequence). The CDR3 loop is CSAWSDRGNYGYTF. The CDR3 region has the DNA TGCAGTGCTTGGTCGGACCGGGGAAACTATGGCTACACCTTC.

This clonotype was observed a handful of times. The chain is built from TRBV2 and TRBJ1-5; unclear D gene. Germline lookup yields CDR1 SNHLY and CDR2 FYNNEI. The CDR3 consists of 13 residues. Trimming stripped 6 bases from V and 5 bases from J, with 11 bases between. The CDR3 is CASRDRAYQPQHF. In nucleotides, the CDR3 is TGTGCCAGCAGGGACCGAGCGTATCAGCCCCAGCATTTT.

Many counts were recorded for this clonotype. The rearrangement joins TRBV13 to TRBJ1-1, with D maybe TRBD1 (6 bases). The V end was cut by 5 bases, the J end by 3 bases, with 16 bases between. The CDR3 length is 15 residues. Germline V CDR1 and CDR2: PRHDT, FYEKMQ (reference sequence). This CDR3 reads CASSRRDTQHTEAFF. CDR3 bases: TGTGCCAGCAGCCGCCGGGACACCCAACACACTGAAGCTTTCTTT.

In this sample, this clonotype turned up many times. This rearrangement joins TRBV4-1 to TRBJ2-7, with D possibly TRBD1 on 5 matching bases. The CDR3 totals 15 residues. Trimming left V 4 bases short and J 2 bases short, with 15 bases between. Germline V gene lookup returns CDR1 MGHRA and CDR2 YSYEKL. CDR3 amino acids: CASSRNTGAPYEQYF. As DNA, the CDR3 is TGCGCCAGCAGCCGCAACACAGGTGCGCCCTACGAGCAGTACTTC.

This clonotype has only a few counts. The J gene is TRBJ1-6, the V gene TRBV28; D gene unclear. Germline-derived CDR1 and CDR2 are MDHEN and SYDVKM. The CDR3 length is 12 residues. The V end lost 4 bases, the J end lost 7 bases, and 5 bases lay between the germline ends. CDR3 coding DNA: TGTGCCAGCAGTTCACAGAATTCACCCCTCCACTTT. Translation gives CASSSQNSPLHF.